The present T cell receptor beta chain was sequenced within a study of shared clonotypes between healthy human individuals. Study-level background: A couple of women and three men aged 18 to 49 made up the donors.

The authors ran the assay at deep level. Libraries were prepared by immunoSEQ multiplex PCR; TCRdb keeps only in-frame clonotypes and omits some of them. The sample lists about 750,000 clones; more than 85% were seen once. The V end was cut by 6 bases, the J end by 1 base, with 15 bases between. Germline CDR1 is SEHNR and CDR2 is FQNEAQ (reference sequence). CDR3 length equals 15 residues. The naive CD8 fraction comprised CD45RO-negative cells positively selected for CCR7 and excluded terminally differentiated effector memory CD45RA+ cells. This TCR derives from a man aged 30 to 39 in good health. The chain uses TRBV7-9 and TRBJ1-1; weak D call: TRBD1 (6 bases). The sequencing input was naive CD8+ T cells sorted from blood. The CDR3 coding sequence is TGTGCCAGCAGTCCCGAACGGGGGGCGAACACTGAAGCTTTCTTT. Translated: CASSPERGANTEAFF.